This TCR beta chain appears in the sequencing data of a study of beta chain features in type 1 diabetes. Overall study: Patients shared similar age, gender and cell yields with healthy donors. Study-wide points: Patients with type 1 diabetes showed fewer VDJ junction insertions and more deletions. Sampled from patients, naive, central memory and Treg TCRB repertoires appeared more similar than those sampled from healthy donors.

Concerning this clone: No antigen is known for it.

The trim removed 0 bases at V and 2 bases at J, leaving 2 bases unmatched. This CDR3 is 16 amino acids long. Germline CDR1 reads SGDLS; CDR2 reads YYNGEE. Of the isolated RNA, all was reverse transcribed, and so the sequenced material was expressed TCRB transcripts. The method was immunoSEQ multiplex PCR; TCRdb's version includes in-frame clones alone and lacks a portion of them. The sample shows about 360,000 clones, 10% to 15% of them seen only once. Based on CD45RO/CCR7/CD25/CD127/CD95/CD27, CD4+ regulatory, stem cell-like memory, naive and central memory cells were sorted. The rearrangement links TRBV9 to TRBJ2-3; 11 nucleotides align to TRBD2. The source of this sequence is a man younger than 35 in good health. Material: naive CD4+ T cells from blood. In DNA form, the CDR3 reads TGTGCCAGCAGCGTAGTACTAGCGGGAGACACAGATACGCAGTATTTT. This codes for CASSVVLAGDTDTQYF.